The 9 T cell receptor beta chains below were found in one sample sequenced in a study of blood T cell repertoires in COVID-19. Profiled with immunoSEQ multiplex PCR; TCRdb holds only in-frame clones, not every one. The data hold roughly 15,000 clones, with about four fifths observed a single time. The sample consisted of peripheral blood. These receptor sequences come from a woman aged 65 to 85 with active COVID-19.

The gene calls are TRBV19 and TRBJ2-1; 12 bases agree with TRBD2. The CDR3 has 13 residues. Per germline, CDR1 LNHDA and CDR2 SQIVND (reference sequence). Trimming at V came to 9 bases and at J to 7 bases, leaving 4 bases not matched to a gene. CDR3 loop: CASTGTSGNEQFF. The CDR3 nucleotides read TGTGCCAGCACCGGGACTAGCGGGAATGAGCAGTTCTTC.

The chain has TRBV29-1 and TRBJ2-3; possibly TRBD1 for D (5 bases). The V end was cut by 2 bases, the J end by 2 bases, with 11 bases between. The germline V gene encodes CDR1 SQVTM and CDR2 ANQGSEA. The CDR3 consists of 14 residues. The DNA of the CDR3 is TGCAGCGTTGAAAGCGACAGAATCACAGATACGCAGTATTTT. This codes for CSVESDRITDTQYF.

This sequence joins TRBV15 and TRBJ2-7, with 9 bases identical to TRBD1. The CDR3 covers 19 residues. Losses at the gene ends were 3 bases for V and 3 bases for J; bases not matched to a gene: 18. Germline CDR1 is LNHNV and CDR2 is YYDKDF (reference sequence). CDR3 DNA sequence: TGTGCCACCAGCAGGGACACGGGATTCAAAGGGGACAGGGTCTACGAGCAGTACTTC. Its translation: CATSRDTGFKGDRVYEQYF.

This chain joins TRBV9 and TRBJ2-3; 7 bases match TRBD2. The V gene's germline CDR1 is SGDLS and CDR2 YYNGEE. The V and J ends lost 1 base and 2 bases, in that order; junction bases with no gene match: 7. This CDR3 region has 16 residues. CDR3 bases: TGTGCCAGCAGCGTACCCTCTAGCGGTTTCACAGATACGCAGTATTTT. This translates into CASSVPSSGFTDTQYF.

This chain connects TRBV4-3 to TRBJ2-1; TRBD1 matches at 8 bases. V was pared by 0 bases and J by 5 bases, with 15 bases of the junction left unmatched. CDR1 and CDR2 (germline): LGHNA, YSLEER. This CDR3 spans 19 amino acids. This CDR3 is CASSQDLFPTGEEDNEQFF. In nucleotides, the CDR3 is TGCGCCAGCAGCCAAGATCTGTTCCCGACAGGGGAAGAGGACAATGAGCAGTTCTTC.

This clone has only a few counts. V usage is TRBV21-1 and J usage is TRBJ2-7; TRBD1 reflects the table's D call only, with no check against the DNA. TRBV21-1 is a documented pseudogene. CDR3 length equals 13 residues. DNA of the CDR3: TGTGCCAGGAATGGGACAGGCTTCTACGAGCAGTACTTC. Translated, it gives CARNGTGFYEQYF.

This chain joins TRBV6-6 and TRBJ2-3; D gene uncertain. The CDR3 covers 12 residues. Germline CDR1 is MNHNY and CDR2 is SVGAGI (reference sequence). The V end was cut by 3 bases, the J end by 8 bases, with 9 bases between. The CDR3 DNA is TGTGCCAGCAGTTATGACACCGGTACGCAGTATTTT. Amino acid sequence: CASSYDTGTQYF.

The chain recombines TRBV28 with TRBJ2-3, with 9 bases fitting TRBD1. The CDR3 length is 15 residues. In germline, CDR1 is MDHEN, CDR2 SYDVKM. The ends lost 5 bases at V and 4 bases at J; junction bases unmatched: 7. CDR3 nucleotide sequence: TGTGCCAGCAGTCCTGGGACAGGGTGGTCAGATACGCAGTATTTT. Translated, it gives CASSPGTGWSDTQYF.

The chain carries TRBV28 and TRBJ1-1, with D unresolved. Germline CDR1 reads MDHEN; CDR2 reads SYDVKM. Trimming stripped 4 bases from V and 1 base from J, with 13 bases between. The CDR3 is made up of 15 amino acids. The CDR3 nucleotides read TGTGCCAGCAGTTCAGCGACCGAAACGAACACTGAAGCTTTCTTT. Encoded protein: CASSSATETNTEAFF.